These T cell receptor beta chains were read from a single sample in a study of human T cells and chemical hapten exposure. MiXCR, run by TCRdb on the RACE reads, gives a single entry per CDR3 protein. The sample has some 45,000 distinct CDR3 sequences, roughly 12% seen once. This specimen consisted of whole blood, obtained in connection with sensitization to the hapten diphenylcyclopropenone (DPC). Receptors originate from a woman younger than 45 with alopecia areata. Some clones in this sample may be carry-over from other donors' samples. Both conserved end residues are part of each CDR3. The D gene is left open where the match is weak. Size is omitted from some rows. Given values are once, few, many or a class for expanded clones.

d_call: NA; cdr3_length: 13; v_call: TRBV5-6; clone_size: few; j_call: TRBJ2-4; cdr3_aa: CASTPRAGNIQYF; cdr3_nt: TGTGCCAGCACCCCTAGGGCAGGAAACATTCAGTACTTC
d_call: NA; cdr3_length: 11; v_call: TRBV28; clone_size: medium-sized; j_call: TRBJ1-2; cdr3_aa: CASTDRESYTF; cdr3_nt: TGTGCCAGCACTGACCGGGAGAGCTACACCTTC
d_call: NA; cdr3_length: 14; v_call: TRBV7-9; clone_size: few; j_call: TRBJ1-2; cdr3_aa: CASSLETGFYGYTF; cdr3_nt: TGTGCCAGCAGCTTAGAAACAGGGTTCTATGGCTACACCTTC
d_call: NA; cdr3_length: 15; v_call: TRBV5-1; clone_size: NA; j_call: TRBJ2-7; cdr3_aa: CASSLSPSTPYEQYF; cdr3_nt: TGCGCCAGCAGCTTGTCCCCCTCAACCCCCTACGAGCAGTACTTC
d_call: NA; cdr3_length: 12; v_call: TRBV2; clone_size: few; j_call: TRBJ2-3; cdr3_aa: CASMFSTDTQYF; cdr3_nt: TGTGCCAGCATGTTCAGCACAGATACGCAGTATTTT
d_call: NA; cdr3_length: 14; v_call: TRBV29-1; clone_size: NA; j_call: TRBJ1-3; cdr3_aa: CSVVSGSSGNTIYF; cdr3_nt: TGCAGCGTTGTATCGGGGAGCTCTGGAAACACCATATATTTT
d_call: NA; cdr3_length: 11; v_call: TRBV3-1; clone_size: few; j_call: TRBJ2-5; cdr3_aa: CASSQRETQYF; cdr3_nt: TGTGCCAGCAGCCAAAGGGAGACCCAGTACTTC
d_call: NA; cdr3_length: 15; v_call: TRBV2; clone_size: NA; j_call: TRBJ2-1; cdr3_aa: CASRNQGSSYNEQFF; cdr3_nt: TGTGCCAGCAGGAACCAGGGTTCGTCCTACAATGAGCAGTTCTTC
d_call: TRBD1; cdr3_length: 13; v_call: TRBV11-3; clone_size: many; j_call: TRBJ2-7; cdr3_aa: CASSFTGGGEQYF; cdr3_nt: TGTGCCAGCAGCTTCACAGGGGGCGGAGAGCAGTACTTC
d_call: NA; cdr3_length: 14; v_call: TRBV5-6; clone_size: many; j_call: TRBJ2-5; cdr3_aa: CASSSTVTQETQYF; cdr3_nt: TGTGCCAGCAGCTCAACAGTCACCCAAGAGACCCAGTACTTC
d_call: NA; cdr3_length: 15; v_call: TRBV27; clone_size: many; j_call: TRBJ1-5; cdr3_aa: CASSLSPGGHQPQHF; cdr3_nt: TGTGCCAGCAGTTTATCACCTGGGGGCCACCAGCCCCAGCATTTT
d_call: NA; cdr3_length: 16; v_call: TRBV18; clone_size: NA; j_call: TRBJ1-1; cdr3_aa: CASSPPLQGPNTEAFF; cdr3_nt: TGTGCCAGCTCACCACCGTTGCAGGGCCCTAACACTGAAGCTTTCTTT
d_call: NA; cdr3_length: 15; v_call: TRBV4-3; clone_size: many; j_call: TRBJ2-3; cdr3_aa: CASSRKSGGTDTQYF; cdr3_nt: TGCGCCAGCAGCCGGAAATCTGGGGGCACAGATACGCAGTATTTT
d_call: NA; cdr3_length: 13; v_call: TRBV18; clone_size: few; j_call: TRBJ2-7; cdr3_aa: CASSPLDYGEQYF; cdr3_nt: TGTGCCAGCTCACCACTGGACTACGGCGAGCAGTACTTC
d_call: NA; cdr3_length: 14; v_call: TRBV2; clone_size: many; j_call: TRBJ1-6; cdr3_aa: CASSEASRDSPLHF; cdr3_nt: TGTGCCAGCAGTGAAGCCTCCCGGGATTCACCCCTCCACTTT
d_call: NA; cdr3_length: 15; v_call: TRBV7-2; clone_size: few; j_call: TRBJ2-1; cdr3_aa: CASRFDLDPYNEQFF; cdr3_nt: TGTGCCAGCAGGTTCGACTTAGACCCTTACAATGAGCAGTTCTTC
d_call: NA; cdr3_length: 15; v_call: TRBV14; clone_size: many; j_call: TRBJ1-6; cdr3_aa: CASSQVRQLNSPLHF; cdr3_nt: TGTGCCAGCAGCCAAGTTCGGCAGTTAAATTCACCCCTCCACTTT
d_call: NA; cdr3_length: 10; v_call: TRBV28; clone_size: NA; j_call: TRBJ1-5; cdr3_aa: CATGYQPQHF; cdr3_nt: TGTGCCACCGGATATCAGCCCCAGCATTTT
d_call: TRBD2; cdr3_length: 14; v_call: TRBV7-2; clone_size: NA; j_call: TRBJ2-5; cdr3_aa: CASSPLGGQETQYF; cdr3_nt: TGTGCCAGCAGCCCGCTGGGGGGGCAAGAGACCCAGTACTTC
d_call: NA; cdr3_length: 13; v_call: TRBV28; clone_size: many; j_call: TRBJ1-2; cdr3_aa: CASMNRLRYGYTF; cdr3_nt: TGTGCCAGCATGAATCGGCTCCGATATGGCTACACCTTC
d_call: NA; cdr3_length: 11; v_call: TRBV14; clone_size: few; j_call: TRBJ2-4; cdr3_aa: CASSHENIQYF; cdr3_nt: TGTGCCAGCAGCCACGAAAACATTCAGTACTTC
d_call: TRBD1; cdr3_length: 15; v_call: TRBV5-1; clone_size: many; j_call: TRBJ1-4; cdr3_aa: CASSPSGGAREKLFF; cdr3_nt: TGCGCCAGCAGCCCCTCAGGGGGCGCGAGGGAAAAACTGTTTTTT
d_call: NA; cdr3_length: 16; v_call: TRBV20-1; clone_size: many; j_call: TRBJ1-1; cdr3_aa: CSARLGDVGANTEAFF; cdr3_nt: TGCAGTGCTAGGCTAGGGGACGTTGGCGCGAACACTGAAGCTTTCTTT
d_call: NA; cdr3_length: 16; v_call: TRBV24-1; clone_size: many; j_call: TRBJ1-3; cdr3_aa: CATRVDFGRDGNTIYF; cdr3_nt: TGTGCCACCCGCGTGGATTTCGGCAGGGACGGAAACACCATATATTTT
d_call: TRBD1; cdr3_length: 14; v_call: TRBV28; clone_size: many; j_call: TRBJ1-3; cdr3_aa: CASSTGGSGNTIYF; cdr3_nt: TGTGCCAGCAGTACAGGGGGCTCTGGAAACACCATATATTTT
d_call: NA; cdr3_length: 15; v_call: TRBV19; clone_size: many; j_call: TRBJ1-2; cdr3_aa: CASRAPPRVKAGYTF; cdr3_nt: TGTGCCAGTAGAGCGCCGCCGAGAGTTAAGGCTGGCTACACCTTC
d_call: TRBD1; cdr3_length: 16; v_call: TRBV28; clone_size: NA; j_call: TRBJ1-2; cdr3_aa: CASSLPQGGQDYGYTF; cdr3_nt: TGTGCCAGCAGTTTACCCCAGGGGGGGCAGGACTATGGCTACACCTTC
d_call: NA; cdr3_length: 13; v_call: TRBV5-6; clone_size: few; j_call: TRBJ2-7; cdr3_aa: CASSSRGRVEQYF; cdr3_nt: TGTGCCAGCAGCAGCAGGGGACGGGTCGAGCAGTACTTC
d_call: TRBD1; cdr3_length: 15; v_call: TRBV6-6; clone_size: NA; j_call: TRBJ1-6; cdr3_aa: CASSYSWTGNSPLHF; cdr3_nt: TGTGCCAGCAGTTACTCGTGGACAGGGAATTCACCCCTCCACTTT
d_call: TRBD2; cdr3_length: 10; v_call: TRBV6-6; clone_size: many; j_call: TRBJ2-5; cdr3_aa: CATWGGDQYF; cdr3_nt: TGTGCCACCTGGGGGGGGGACCAGTACTTC
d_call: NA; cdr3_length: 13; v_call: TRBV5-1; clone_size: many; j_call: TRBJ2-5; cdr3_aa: CASSLGGQETQYF; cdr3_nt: TGCGCCAGCAGCTTGGGGGGGCAAGAGACCCAGTACTTC
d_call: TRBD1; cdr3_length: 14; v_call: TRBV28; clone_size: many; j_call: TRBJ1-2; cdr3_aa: CASSGQGPPYGYTF; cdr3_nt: TGTGCCAGCAGCGGACAGGGCCCTCCCTATGGCTACACCTTC
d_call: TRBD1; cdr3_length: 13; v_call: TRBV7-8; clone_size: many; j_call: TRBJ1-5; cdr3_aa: CASSSGGGQPQHF; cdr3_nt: TGTGCCAGCAGCTCAGGGGGCGGTCAGCCCCAGCATTTT
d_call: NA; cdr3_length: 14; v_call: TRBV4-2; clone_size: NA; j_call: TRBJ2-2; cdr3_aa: CASSPEGRTGELFF; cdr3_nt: TGTGCCAGCAGCCCAGAAGGAAGAACCGGGGAGCTGTTTTTT
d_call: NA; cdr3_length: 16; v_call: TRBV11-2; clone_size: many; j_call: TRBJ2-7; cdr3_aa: CASSPVSRVANYEQYF; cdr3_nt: TGTGCCAGCAGCCCCGTATCTCGGGTTGCGAACTACGAGCAGTACTTC